This T cell receptor (beta chain) was captured by sequencing in a study of post-analysis software for immune sequencing data. The study's findings and limits: The study found TRBV5-6, TRBV5-1 and TRBV20-1 among five or six TRBV segments more frequent in patients than controls. Normalized Chao1 diversity in multiple sclerosis patients fell significantly below that of controls.

CDR1 is MGHRA, CDR2 YSYEKL, per germline. The CDR3 length is 15 residues. The authors incorporated unique molecular identifiers into the TCR beta cDNA libraries. TCRdb re-analysed the PCR reads in MiXCR, keeping a single row per CDR3 protein. The sample has approximately 400,000 distinct CDR3 sequences; approximately 38% are singletons. Details on this clonotype: Its target is unknown. A clone one base away is much larger, so this may be a read error.

The chain recombines TRBV4-1 with TRBJ1-2; D call uncertain. Material: blood. The origin of this receptor is a girl under 18 with multiple sclerosis. The CDR3 sequence is CASSQEGQANYGHTF. The CDR3 coding sequence is TGCGCCAGCAGCCAAGAGGGCCAGGCTAACTATGGCCACACCTTC.